The 13 T cell receptor beta chains presented below share a single source sample, sequenced in a study of human T cells and chemical hapten exposure. The time point: pre-sensitization, week 0. Treatment defined: therapeutic diphenylcyclopropenone sensitization with weekly scalp DPC. TCRdb reprocessed the RACE reads via MiXCR and lists one record per CDR3 protein. The data contain fewer than 300,000 distinct CDR3 sequences, about 8.1% of them seen just once; the ten biggest clones take up approximately 2.3%. Sequenced here: whole blood, sampled in connection with sensitization to the hapten diphenylcyclopropenone (DPC). The receptors were sampled from a woman aged 35 to 49 with alopecia areata. Some clones in this sample may be carry-over from other donors' samples.

This clonotype was picked up a small number of times. This chain joins TRBV7-9 and TRBJ2-3; TRBD2 might be the D (6 bases). The germline gives CDR1 SEHNR, CDR2 FQNEAQ (reference sequence). The CDR3 covers 16 residues. V lost 5 bases and J 0 bases, leaving 15 bases between the germline ends. CDR3 nucleotide sequence: TGTGCCAGCAGCCCGTTGGGGGGATCTAGCACAGATACGCAGTATTTT. As protein: CASSPLGGSSTDTQYF.

In its sample, this clonotype was seen many times. J is TRBJ2-3 and V is TRBV6-5; D is unclear. V was trimmed by 6 bases and J by 0 bases, leaving 4 bases between them. CDR1 and CDR2 from the germline V gene are MNHEY and SVGAGI. The CDR3 contains 12 residues. The CDR3 loop is CASRTSTDTQYF. CDR3 nucleotides: TGTGCCAGCAGAACTAGCACAGATACGCAGTATTTT.

This clonotype has more than one count but fewer than ten. J is TRBJ2-5 and V is TRBV7-9; D is ambiguous. The CDR3 is 16 amino acids. The V end lost 0 bases, the J end lost 5 bases, and 16 bases lay between the germline ends. Looked up from germline, CDR1 is SEHNR and CDR2 is FQNEAQ (reference sequence). The DNA for the CDR3 is TGTGCCAGCAGCTTAGCTCCACCTGATATGAGGGAGACCCAGTACTTC. It translates to CASSLAPPDMRETQYF.

This clonotype was detected a few times. This chain links TRBV7-2 with TRBJ1-5, with D perhaps matching TRBD1 (6 bases). V was shortened by 6 bases and J by 0 bases, with 12 bases between the two germline ends. The CDR3 sequence is 15 residues long. The germline CDR1 and CDR2 sequences are SGHTA and FQGNSA. The CDR3 spells CASRRTVHSNQPQHF. CDR3 nucleotides: TGTGCCAGCAGACGGACAGTACATAGCAATCAGCCCCAGCATTTT. The whole variable domain, filled in from reference TRBV7-2 and TRBJ1-5, reads GAGVSQSPSNKVTEKGKDVELRCDPISGHTALYWYRQSLGQGLEFLIYFQGNSAPDKSGLPSDRFSAERTGGSVSTLTIQRTQQEDSAVYLCASRRTVHSNQPQHFGDGTRLSIL.

CDR3 residues: CASTGTGNYGYTF. The CDR3 DNA sequence: TGTGCCAGCACCGGGACGGGAAACTATGGCTACACCTTC. The chain links TRBV6-2 or TRBV6-3 to TRBJ1-2; D might be TRBD1 (5 bases). CDR1 is MNHEY, CDR2 SVGEGT, per germline. Trimming removed 7 bases from V and 2 bases from J, with 11 bases in between. There are 13 residues in the CDR3.

This clonotype was counted between two and nine times. The chain joins TRBV5-1 to TRBJ2-1, with 9 nucleotides matching TRBD1. Germline CDR1 SGHRS, CDR2 YFSETQ. The CDR3 loop spans 14 amino acids. V lost 5 bases and J lost 13; bases outside the gene matches: 13. The CDR3, as DNA: TGCGCCAGCAGTCAGGGAAACACAGGGGGCGTACAGTTCTTC. Its protein is CASSQGNTGGVQFF.

The chain joins TRBV28 to TRBJ2-5; D not resolved. V was trimmed by 2 bases and J by 6 bases, leaving 16 bases between them. CDR3 length equals 15 residues. Germline CDR1 MDHEN, CDR2 SYDVKM. The CDR3 here is CASSLTQGRTKTQYF. The DNA of the CDR3 is TGTGCCAGCAGTTTAACCCAAGGCAGGACGAAGACCCAGTACTTC.

The V gene is TRBV5-6, the J gene TRBJ2-7; 8 nucleotides align to TRBD2. Losses at the gene ends were 2 bases for V and 6 bases for J; bases not matched to a gene: 1. This CDR3 is built from 12 residues. The germline CDR1 and CDR2 sequences are SGHDT and YYEEEE. The CDR3 bases are TGTGCCAGCAGCTTCGGGAGGGGCGAGCAGTACTTC. It is translated as CASSFGRGEQYF. Full variable domain (remainder filled in from reference TRBV5-6 and TRBJ2-7): DAGVTQSPTHLIKTRGQQVTLRCSPKSGHDTVSWYQQALGQGPQFIFQYYEEEERQRGNFPDRFSGHQFPNYSSELNVNALLLGDSALYLCASSFGRGEQYFGPGTRLTVT.

This clonotype came up a few times. This chain uses TRBV21-1 with TRBJ1-1. TRBV21-1 represents a pseudogene. This CDR3 contains 13 residues. The CDR3 loop reads CASSKRVATEAFF. CDR3 nucleotides: TGTGCCAGCAGCAAAAGAGTGGCCACTGAAGCTTTCTTT.

The table lists this clonotype with a few counts. The chain has TRBV12-3 or TRBV12-4 and TRBJ2-1; D remains ambiguous. V was pared by 7 bases and J by 8 bases, with 21 bases between. CDR3 length: 15 amino acids. CDR3 DNA: TGTGCCAGCACGGATGGACCCCCCAAGACTTATGAGCAGTTCTTC. It is translated as CASTDGPPKTYEQFF.

This clonotype was observed a handful of times. The V call is TRBV5-1, the J call TRBJ2-7, with 7 bases aligning to TRBD1. Germline CDR1 SGHRS, CDR2 YFSETQ. This CDR3 is built from 16 residues. V lost 4 bases, J lost 0 bases, and 10 bases stayed unmatched. In nucleotides, the CDR3 is TGCGCCAGCAGCCCGGGGACAGTTTCTAACTCCTACGAGCAGTACTTC. It encodes CASSPGTVSNSYEQYF.

This clonotype was seen many times. The rearrangement links TRBV28 to TRBJ2-3, with TRBD2 matching 12 bases. CDR1 MDHEN and CDR2 SYDVKM come from the germline V gene. Trimming took 6 bases from V and 0 from J; bases not matched to a gene: 7. The CDR3 runs 17 residues. This CDR3 is CASRELAGGQSTDTQYF. The CDR3, as DNA: TGTGCCAGCAGAGAACTAGCGGGAGGACAAAGCACAGATACGCAGTATTTT. The whole variable domain, filled in from reference TRBV28 and TRBJ2-3, reads DVKVTQSSRYLVKRTGEKVFLECVQDMDHENMFWYRQDPGLGLRLIYFSYDVKMKEKGDIPEGYSVSREKKERFSLILESASTNQTSMYLCASRELAGGQSTDTQYFGPGTRLTVL.

The chain has TRBV7-2 and TRBJ1-1; possibly TRBD1 for D (6 bases). Germline assignment: CDR1 SGHTA and CDR2 FQGNSA. The CDR3 contains 16 residues. Trimming left V 1 base short and J 3 bases short, with 15 bases between. The CDR3 region has the DNA TGTGCCAGCAGCTTAGACTTCACAGGGAGTTACACTGAAGCTTTCTTT. Amino acid sequence: CASSLDFTGSYTEAFF.